This TCR beta chain was found in a study of blood T cells in healthy people across ages (dated by TCRdb to between 2014 and 2017). Some background on the complete study: Template switching captured roughly one uniquely barcoded TCR beta cDNA molecule per two T cells in model experiments. To track age-related changes in TCR beta repertoire diversity, the study relied on deep sequencing normalized with unique cDNA molecular identifiers. The donors were divided into four age groups: young (average approximately 17 years), middle-aged (roughly 42), aged (approximately 64) and long-lived (roughly 82). Using the same blood draw, the study looked at two additional independent replicas of 1 million unique cDNA reads for two donors, one aged 18 to 30 and the other aged 80 or older. Paper-wide results and their limitations: Estimates of total diversity based on one million sequenced T cells were regarded as lower bounds and as underestimates. Bulk unsorted PBMC profiling prevented conclusive comparison of naive and antigen-experienced compartments. Compared with the aged group, more naive CD4+ T cells, fewer expanded clones and increased TCR diversity were shown by the long-lived group, suggesting age selection. Observed TCR beta diversity per million T cells fell roughly linearly with age, and a significant reduction was already apparent by age roughly 40. Observed TCR beta diversity correlated strongly with the percentage of naive T cells measured by flow cytometry. Donor CMV infection status was unknown, potentially confounding age-related changes in expanded clonotypes.

Receptors were amplified or captured by 5' RACE. The instrument was an Illumina HiSeq 2500. A second roughly 6 to 12 cycle PCR used a sample-barcoded 5' primer and a J-beta primer mix. A template-switch 5' adaptor carrying 12 random nucleotides introduced a unique molecular identifier onto each TCR beta cDNA molecule. Each sample yielded at least 3 million CDR3-containing paired-end reads. First-strand cDNA synthesis was performed from all RNA using the Mint cDNA synthesis kit, with priming by a TRBC-specific oligonucleotide. Following uracil-DNA glycosylase treatment, a first 18-cycle PCR with universal primers M1SS and BC2_uni_R was performed on all cDNA. The original methods were these. For normalization, 1 million high-quality reads were randomly selected from each sample, with every read carrying a distinct molecular identifier. Reads sharing molecular identifiers were discarded rather than binned into consensus sequences. CDR3 identification, clonotype clustering and error correction used MiTCR with a Q25 quality threshold and the strictest error-elimination algorithm. Lower-bound total TCR beta diversity was estimated with a nonparametric unseen species model using Euler transformation. TCRdb reprocessing: public reads trimmed at Q25 with fastp, clones called with MiXCR, in-frame beta chains kept. Entries that share a CDR3 protein sequence are merged under the most common genes and DNA. These V and J calls rely on TCRdb rather than the paper's analysis. In all, the sample holds some 850,000 distinct CDR3 sequences, and about a quarter of those were seen once. Of the sample, under 3% falls within the top ten clones.

CDR1 and CDR2, per the germline V gene, are SGHTA and FQGNSA. V gives up 2 bases and J gives up 5 bases, and the segment between their germline ends measures 13 bases. Including cysteine and phenylalanine, the CDR3 has 15 amino acids. Here the CDR3 DNA is all that survives: 45 bases in frame from base 1. Donors were under 40 systemically healthy Caucasian individuals from Russia aged 6 to 90 years. Each donor gave 8 to 10 milliliters of peripheral blood, collected into EDTA-treated Vacutainer tubes. Ficoll-Paque density-gradient centrifugation was used to isolate PBMCs, with at least 6.5 million per sample. Total RNA was extracted from PBMCs with Trizol reagent, with at least 6 micrograms obtained per sample. Naive CD45RAhigh/CD27high T cell percentages were measured by flow cytometry on a PBMC aliquot from every donor. This clonotype was counted between two and nine times. Its antigen remains unidentified. No qualities accompany the bases; no much larger clone lies one base away.

These records were also assigned to another study, of T cells of mothers and their children. In that second paper, the authors write: Nine systemically healthy Caucasian individuals served as donors, namely three mothers together with their six children. cDNA synthesis used all of the extracted RNA, with roughly 1.6 ug of RNA in each 15 ul reaction. In the second PCR, the M1S primer added sample barcodes and 2-4 random nucleotides. More than 9 million TCR beta CDR3 reads were obtained from each mother, and approximately 3 million reads were obtained from each child. TCR recombination output is similarly shaped by thymic selection in related and unrelated pairs, with a minor effect exerted by inherited differences. Normalized repertoire overlap was always slightly but never significantly higher in related than unrelated mother-child pairs. No persistent microchimeric T cell clones were found, with a detection sensitivity of approximately 100 clones per million clonotypes. In the study, deep NGS was used to compare the TCR beta repertoires of mothers and children, and features distinguishing related mother-child pairs from unrelated individuals were sought. Mothers averaged about 40 +/- 4 years of age and children averaged roughly 10 +/- 4 years. After adapter ligation was performed with NEBNext reagents, the libraries were sequenced on an Illumina HiSeq 2000 with 100+100 nt paired-end reads. To prevent cross-contamination, the mother and child libraries were prepared one month apart and sequenced in separate runs. For each donor, somewhere between about 450,000 and 2,200,000 distinct TCR beta clonotypes were identified. Naive TCR beta clonotypes were estimated from low-frequency clonotypes matched to each donor's FACS-determined naive share, without sorting.

The chain is encoded by TRBV7-2 joined to TRBJ1-3; perhaps TRBD1 is the D gene, with 5 bases matching. The sequence came from a boy between 5 and 17 years old in good health. The sequenced material came from blood. The nucleotides are TGTGCCAGCAGCTTACCCCAGGGTTGGAGAAACACCATATATTTT. Translated, it gives CASSLPQGWRNTIYF.